Sequencing of this T cell receptor beta chain was carried out in a study of T cell clonality in common variable immunodeficiency. Control and CVID samples contributed equal amounts of genomic DNA. Sequencing was performed with immunoSEQ multiplex PCR; in TCRdb, only in-frame clones are kept and a portion is missing. The sample shows about 60,000 clones, none of them appearing just once. The CDR3 is 11 residues long. Germline lookup yields CDR1 MGHRA and CDR2 YSYEKL. V dropped 6 bases and J dropped 7 bases, with 9 bases sitting between them. This clone was found many times. No antigen is known for it. The read is 3 residues too short to cover the CDR3 end, so that end is filled in from the germline J gene. Overall study findings and caveats: TCRbeta clonality was increased in CVID versus healthy controls. Compared with controls, CVID subjects had fewer shared TCRbeta clones.

Sequencing was carried out using peripheral blood mononuclear cells. The TCR was taken from a person aged 18 to 70 in good health. The gene calls are TRBV4-1 and TRBJ1-1; tentatively, D is TRBD1 (5 bases). The sequenced CDR3 bases are TGCGCCAGCAGTTATAGGGGTGAA. Amino acid sequence: CASSYRGE. The complete CDR3 protein is CASSYRGEAFF.